Listed below are T cell receptor beta chains from one sample, sequenced in a study of metastatic and nonmetastatic thyroid tumors. From the PCR reads, TCRdb re-called clones with MiXCR. Among 36,000 or so clones, 33% were seen once, and the ten largest hold 15% to 20%. The source material was tumor tissue. The receptors here all came from a female donor with papillary thyroid cancer or a benign thyroid nodule (not recorded which). Some clones in this sample may be carry-over from other donors' samples. The CDR3 runs from the conserved cysteine through the conserved F or W. Fields, in order: J gene, clone size, V gene, D gene, CDR3 protein, CDR3 DNA. The D gene is left open where the match is weak. Only some rows state a clone size, as once, few, many or a class for expanded clones.

>TRBJ2-3|-|TRBV24-1|-
CATKARGADTQYF
TGTGCCACCAAGGCCAGGGGGGCAGATACGCAGTATTTT
>TRBJ2-2|-|TRBV19|TRBD2
CASSMTGGPSLELFF
TGTGCCAGTAGTATGACGGGAGGGCCATCGTTGGAGCTGTTTTTT
>TRBJ2-1|-|TRBV4-1|-
CASSQGLESNEQFF
TGCGCCAGCAGCCAGGGGCTAGAGTCAAATGAGCAGTTCTTC
>TRBJ1-2|-|TRBV2|-
CASSAQQGTYGYTF
TGTGCCAGCAGTGCCCAGCAGGGTACCTATGGCTACACCTTC
>TRBJ1-1|few|TRBV6-5|TRBD1
CASRGTLSGQGRGTEAFF
TGTGCCAGCAGGGGTACCTTATCTGGACAGGGGAGGGGAACTGAAGCTTTCTTT
>TRBJ2-2|-|TRBV4-1|TRBD2
CASSPGGRRAGELFF
TGCGCCAGCAGCCCAGGCGGGAGGAGGGCCGGGGAGCTGTTTTTT
>TRBJ1-1|large|TRBV11-2|-
CASSLIVNTEAFF
TGTGCCAGCAGCTTAATTGTGAACACTGAAGCTTTCTTT
>TRBJ2-7|-|TRBV10-1|-
CASSEFLGQGRSEQYF
TGCGCCAGCAGTGAGTTTCTAGGGCAGGGTAGATCCGAGCAGTACTTC
>TRBJ1-1|-|TRBV20-1|-
CSARDRPGAFF
TGCAGTGCTAGAGATCGCCCGGGAGCTTTCTTT
>TRBJ1-2|few|TRBV7-9|-
CASQPRVRANYGYTF
TGTGCCAGCCAACCCAGGGTTCGGGCTAACTATGGCTACACCTTC
>TRBJ2-1|-|TRBV3-1|-
CASSQDLREYNEQFF
TGTGCCAGCAGCCAAGATCTTAGGGAGTACAATGAGCAGTTCTTC
>TRBJ2-1|-|TRBV20-1|-
CSARDLGSLYNEQFF
TGCAGTGCTAGAGATCTCGGGAGTCTGTACAATGAGCAGTTCTTC
>TRBJ1-2|-|TRBV20-1|-
CSPGVSYGYTF
TGCAGTCCAGGGGTCAGCTATGGCTACACCTTC
>TRBJ2-7|few|TRBV28|-
CASATRGAPHEQYF
TGTGCCAGTGCCACCCGCGGGGCGCCTCACGAGCAGTACTTC
>TRBJ2-7|-|TRBV9|-
CASSVDNSKSYEQYF
TGTGCCAGCAGCGTAGATAACAGCAAGTCCTACGAGCAGTACTTC
>TRBJ2-2|-|TRBV20-1|TRBD2
CSAREGAGRALGELFF
TGCAGTGCTAGAGAAGGGGCCGGGAGGGCCTTGGGGGAGCTGTTTTTT
>TRBJ2-1|once|TRBV7-2|-
CASSSDTGNEQFF
TGTGCCAGCAGCTCCGATACAGGGAACGAGCAGTTCTTC
>TRBJ2-5|-|TRBV11-3|-
CASSRGFDETQYF
TGTGCCAGCAGCCGAGGATTCGACGAGACCCAGTACTTC
>TRBJ1-2|-|TRBV11-2|-
CASSLELREEGYTF
TGTGCCAGCAGCTTAGAACTCAGGGAGGAGGGCTACACCTTC
>TRBJ2-5|few|TRBV12-3/TRBV12-4|-
CASSSGTNQETQYF
TGTGCCAGCAGTTCCGGGACAAACCAAGAGACCCAGTACTTC
>TRBJ2-2|-|TRBV7-9|TRBD1
CASSFGTGPTGELFF
TGTGCCAGCAGCTTCGGGACAGGGCCCACCGGGGAGCTGTTTTTT
>TRBJ2-1|once|TRBV3-1|TRBD2
CASSSATSGSFGEQFF
TGTGCCAGCAGCTCCGCTACTAGCGGGAGTTTCGGTGAGCAGTTCTTC
>TRBJ1-2|few|TRBV28|-
CAIRRPLNNYGYTF
TGTGCCATAAGGCGGCCTTTAAACAACTATGGCTACACCTTC
>TRBJ2-3|-|TRBV28|TRBD2
CASVPASGRASDTQYF
TGTGCCAGCGTCCCCGCTAGCGGGAGGGCGTCAGATACGCAGTATTTT
>TRBJ2-7|-|TRBV27|-
CASSLSTSVFFEQYF
TGTGCCAGCAGTTTATCGACGAGCGTCTTCTTCGAGCAGTACTTC
>TRBJ2-1|few|TRBV12-3/TRBV12-4|TRBD2
CARSWTSGAYNEQFF
TGTGCCCGCAGTTGGACTAGCGGGGCATACAATGAGCAGTTCTTC
>TRBJ2-5|medium-sized|TRBV29-1|TRBD1
CSVDFRDRLSETQYF
TGCAGCGTCGATTTCCGGGACAGGCTTTCAGAGACCCAGTACTTC
>TRBJ1-2|-|TRBV24-1|TRBD1
CATSRTGINYGYTF
TGTGCCACCAGTCGGACAGGGATTAACTATGGCTACACCTTC
>TRBJ1-2|-|TRBV5-1|-
CASSLGTTANYGYTF
TGCGCCAGCAGCTTGGGGACAACCGCTAACTATGGCTACACCTTC
>TRBJ2-5|-|TRBV28|-
CATRVGRETQYF
TGTGCCACCAGGGTGGGGCGGGAGACCCAGTACTTC
>TRBJ1-2|-|TRBV9|-
CASSVGTYGYTF
TGTGCCAGCAGCGTGGGTACCTATGGCTACACCTTC
>TRBJ2-5|-|TRBV2|-
CASSEDYPGRSQPETQYF
TGTGCCAGCAGTGAAGATTACCCGGGACGGAGCCAACCAGAGACCCAGTACTTC
>TRBJ2-1|-|TRBV11-3|-
CASSWGVGDKDEQFF
TGTGCCAGCAGCTGGGGAGTTGGGGACAAGGATGAGCAGTTCTTC
>TRBJ1-5|-|TRBV11-2|-
CASSGTINQPQHF
TGTGCCAGCAGCGGCACGATCAATCAGCCCCAGCATTTT
>TRBJ2-3|-|TRBV18|-
CASSPGADTQYF
TGTGCCAGCTCACCAGGGGCAGATACGCAGTATTTT
>TRBJ1-2|-|TRBV6-1|TRBD1
CASSGTGYGYTF
TGTGCCAGCAGTGGGACAGGTTATGGCTACACCTTC
>TRBJ1-2|-|TRBV9|-
CASSVGTGYGYTF
TGTGCCAGCAGCGTAGGCACGGGCTATGGCTACACCTTC
>TRBJ2-7|few|TRBV20-1|-
CSAPPGTSSYEQYF
TGCAGTGCTCCACCCGGGACAAGCTCCTACGAGCAGTACTTC
>TRBJ2-7|-|TRBV4-3|-
CASSQAGQGEQYF
TGCGCCAGCAGCCAAGCGGGTCAGGGGGAGCAGTACTTC
>TRBJ2-7|few|TRBV11-3|-
CASSLAGFPSYEQYF
TGTGCCAGCAGCTTAGCAGGGTTTCCCTCCTACGAGCAGTACTTC
>TRBJ2-7|-|TRBV6-1|-
CASSSGTVIYEQYF
TGTGCCAGCAGCTCAGGGACGGTGATCTACGAGCAGTACTTC
>TRBJ2-7|-|TRBV6-6|TRBD1
CASSYGQVAVQYF
TGTGCCAGCAGTTACGGACAGGTTGCAGTACAGTACTTC
>TRBJ2-7|few|TRBV24-1|-
CATSGASAEQYF
TGTGCCACCAGCGGGGCCTCTGCCGAGCAGTACTTC
>TRBJ2-2|-|TRBV6-2/TRBV6-3|-
CASSYLSPGGGTGELFF
TGTGCCAGCAGTTACTTGTCCCCAGGTGGAGGCACCGGGGAGCTGTTTTTT
>TRBJ2-1|-|TRBV20-1|-
CSARGFQRYKQFF
TGCAGTGCTAGGGGATTTCAGCGGTACAAGCAGTTCTTC
>TRBJ2-7|-|TRBV6-1|TRBD2
CATAGTSGRRGFEQYF
TGTGCCACAGCTGGGACTAGCGGGAGGAGGGGATTCGAGCAGTACTTC
>TRBJ2-1|once|TRBV5-1|-
CASSLNRVGNEQFF
TGCGCCAGCAGCTTGAACCGAGTAGGGAATGAGCAGTTCTTC
>TRBJ2-7|-|TRBV12-3/TRBV12-4|-
CASSPDDGETRGIYEQYF
TGTGCCAGCAGTCCGGATGACGGGGAAACCAGAGGGATCTACGAGCAGTACTTC
>TRBJ2-2|-|TRBV24-1|TRBD1
CATSDRDRGNTGELFF
TGTGCCACCAGTGATCGAGACAGGGGTAACACCGGGGAGCTGTTTTTT
>TRBJ2-3|few|TRBV7-3|TRBD2
CASSLRGAPGLAGADTQYF
TGTGCCAGCAGCTTAAGGGGGGCCCCGGGACTAGCGGGAGCAGATACGCAGTATTTT
>TRBJ2-1|-|TRBV6-1|TRBD2
CASSSGTSVNEQFF
TGTGCCAGCAGCTCCGGGACTAGCGTCAATGAGCAGTTCTTC
>TRBJ2-2|once|TRBV2|TRBD1
CASTGDRGTGELFF
TGTGCCAGCACGGGGGACAGGGGAACCGGGGAGCTGTTTTTT
>TRBJ2-7|-|TRBV6-1|-
CASSVEYSNYEQYF
TGTGCCAGCAGTGTCGAATACTCCAATTACGAGCAGTACTTC